Each of the 7 T cell receptor beta chains below was sequenced from the same sample in a study of T cell repertoires in aging, cancer and after chemotherapy. Peripheral blood genomic DNA, not sorted cells or RNA, was the template. TRB rearrangements spanning V, D and J were amplified using mixed TRB-A/B primers. TCRdb re-called the multiplex PCR reads through MiXCR, storing one row per CDR3 protein. The table has over 10,000 distinct CDR3 sequences, around 20% seen once; the top ten hold roughly 5.6%. The sequenced sample was blood. These receptors came from a human donor in good health.

The chain uses TRBV5-1 and TRBJ2-3; D is tentatively TRBD1 or TRBD2 (7 bases each). The germline V and J ends were trimmed by 3 bases and 2 bases, with 16 bases remaining between them. Germline loops: CDR1 SGHRS, CDR2 YFSETQ. This CDR3 contains 16 residues. The CDR3 sequence is CASSSKGAGATDTQYF. The CDR3 nucleotides read TGCGCCAGCAGCTCGAAGGGGGCGGGGGCCACAGATACGCAGTATTTT.

In this sample, this clonotype turned up a few times. The chain employs TRBV7-3 and TRBJ2-2; no reliable D call. Germline values: CDR1 SGHTA, CDR2 FQGTGA. V was cut by 5 bases and J by 0 bases, with 10 bases left in between. The CDR3 is 15 residues long. DNA of the CDR3: TGTGCCAGCAGCCCTAGGACCGCGAACACCGGGGAGCTGTTTTTT. This encodes CASSPRTANTGELFF.

This clonotype was observed a few times. V usage is TRBV6-1 and J usage is TRBJ1-2; no clear D. This CDR3 has 15 amino acids. Trimming took 1 base from V and 4 from J, leaving 13 bases between them. Germline CDR1 MNHNS, CDR2 SASEGT. CDR3: CASSEGGWIIYGYTF. For the CDR3, the DNA is TGTGCCAGCAGTGAAGGCGGATGGATAATCTATGGCTACACCTTC.

A few counts support this clonotype. The chain joins TRBV18 to TRBJ1-2; TRBD1 might be the D (6 bases). Germline V gene lookup returns CDR1 KGHSH and CDR2 LQKENI. Trimming shortened V by 2 bases and J by 4 bases, and 14 bases separated the two germline ends. The CDR3 has 15 amino acids. The CDR3 loop reads CASSPLVTGTYGYTF. The DNA for the CDR3 is TGTGCCAGCTCACCATTAGTTACAGGGACCTATGGCTACACCTTC.

This clonotype qualifies as medium-sized. The chain joins TRBV5-4 to TRBJ2-7, with TRBD1 as a possible D gene (6 bases). V was shortened by 4 bases and J by 3 bases, with 14 bases between the two germline ends. Germline V gives CDR1 SGHNT, CDR2 YYREEE (reference sequence). CDR3 length: 14 residues. The CDR3 nucleotides read TGTGCCAGCAGCCCAACGACAGGCGACTACGAGCAGTACTTC. Its translation: CASSPTTGDYEQYF.

By share of the sample, this clonotype is medium-sized. V and J are TRBV20-1 and TRBJ1-2; D gene unclear. CDR3 size: 14 residues. Germline V CDR1 and CDR2: DFQATT, SNEGSKA (reference sequence). Between the trimmed V and J ends, which lost 3 bases and 6 bases, there was a span of 17 bases. The DNA for the CDR3 is TGCAGTGCTAGTGAAAGGCAGTCAATAAATGGCTACACCTTC. Residues: CSASERQSINGYTF.

In its sample, this clonotype ranks as medium-sized (0.01 to 0.1%). The CDR3 protein is CASSMFPEVTYEQYF. In nucleotides, the CDR3 is TGTGCCAGTAGTATGTTTCCAGAAGTTACCTACGAGCAGTACTTC. This chain uses TRBV19 with TRBJ2-7; no clear D. Per germline, CDR1 LNHDA and CDR2 SQIVND (reference sequence). This CDR3 is built from 15 residues. Trimming took off 3 bases at V and 2 bases at J, with 14 bases between the two ends. Together with reference TRBV19 and TRBJ2-7, the CDR3 gives the full variable domain: DGGITQSPKYLFRKEGQNVTLSCEQNLNHDAMYWYRQDPGQGLRLIYYSQIVNDFQKGDIAEGYSVSREKKESFPLTVTSAQKNPTAFYLCASSMFPEVTYEQYFGPGTRLTVT.